Following are 6 T cell receptor beta chains from one sample sequenced in a study of patients and donors after allogeneic stem cell transplantation. TCRdb redid the calling of the RT-PCR reads with MiXCR, one entry per CDR3 protein. In the table there are more than 150,000 distinct CDR3 sequences, around 41% of which are singletons. The sample was blood, either unsorted or a sorted T cell fraction (not recorded which). These receptors were obtained from a human donor who was either an allogeneic HSCT recipient or a stem cell or donor lymphocyte infusion donor (not recorded which). It is not recorded whose cells these are; they may come from a transplant donor.

This clonotype was recorded a few times. The V and J genes are TRBV4-3 and TRBJ1-1, with a possible D match to TRBD1 (5 bases). Germline V gene sequence: CDR1 LGHNA, CDR2 YSLEER. Deletions cut 1 base from V and 4 bases from J, with 10 bases between. The CDR3 has 14 amino acids. CDR3 sequence (DNA): TGCGCCAGCAGCCAAGGATCCGGGGGCACTGAAGCTTTCTTT. Amino acid sequence: CASSQGSGGTEAFF.

The CDR3 sequence: CSARGIESRRILAEITGELFF. DNA for the CDR3: TGCAGTGCTAGAGGGATAGAGTCCCGTCGTATACTAGCGGAAATCACCGGGGAGCTGTTTTTT. The rearrangement links TRBV20-1 to TRBJ2-2, with TRBD2 matching 8 bases. After removal of 1 base from V and 4 bases from J, the junction contained 23 bases not matched to a gene. Germline V gives CDR1 DFQATT, CDR2 SNEGSKA (reference sequence). The CDR3 consists of 21 residues.

The gene calls are TRBV6-6 and TRBJ1-2; 7 positions match TRBD1. J lost 3 bases, V lost 2 bases, and 6 bases had no gene match. There are 15 residues in the CDR3. Germline lookup yields CDR1 MNHNY and CDR2 SVGAGI (reference sequence). The CDR3 DNA reads TGTGCCAGCAGTTACACAAGGACAGGTGACTATGGCTACACCTTC. Translated, it gives CASSYTRTGDYGYTF.

The chain is built from TRBV12-3 or TRBV12-4 and TRBJ2-3, with 7 nucleotides matching TRBD2. V was clipped by 0 bases and J by 0 bases; unmatched bases: 6. This CDR3 contains 17 residues. The CDR3 DNA follows: TGTGCCAGCAGTTTAGCGCGGGGAGGGACTAGCACAGATACGCAGTATTTT. Encoded protein: CASSLARGGTSTDTQYF.

This clonotype was observed a handful of times. DNA for the CDR3: TGCAGTGCTAGTGCGGCCTCTAATGAAAAACTGTTTTTT. Its translation is CSASAASNEKLFF. The chain couples TRBV20-1 to TRBJ1-4, with unresolved D. The CDR3 spans 13 residues. Trimming shortened V by 3 bases and J by 3 bases, and 8 bases separated the two germline ends. From germline, CDR1 is DFQATT and CDR2 SNEGSKA (reference sequence).

This clonotype was seen more than once but under ten times. The chain links TRBV9 to TRBJ1-2, with no clear D. Germline CDR1 is SGDLS and CDR2 is YYNGEE. The length of the CDR3 is 12 residues. Trimming cost V 1 base and J 5 bases, with 6 bases left between them. CDR3 sequence: CASSVNGYGYTF. CDR3 sequence (DNA): TGTGCCAGCAGCGTAAACGGTTATGGCTACACCTTC. The full variable domain, rest sourced from reference TRBV9 and TRBJ1-2, is DSGVTQTPKHLITATGQRVTLRCSPRSGDLSVYWYQQSLDQGLQFLIQYYNGEERAKGNILERFSAQQFPDLHSELNLSSLELGDSALYFCASSVNGYGYTFGSGTRLTVV.